Below, 8 T cell receptor beta chains from the same sample are listed, as sequenced in a study of cytomegalovirus exposure and HLA in healthy donors. The PCR employed 60 Vbeta primers together with 13 Jbeta primers. Clones were read by immunoSEQ multiplex PCR, and TCRdb kept only the in-frame ones, dropping some. The sample includes roughly 200,000 clones, around 80% of them seen just once. Sequencing was performed on PBMCs. These receptors came from a woman between 55 and 75 years old in good health and CMV-seropositive.

This clone came up once. This sequence joins TRBV28 and TRBJ2-1, with a tentative D call TRBD1 (5 bases). Trimming shortened V by 1 base and J by 14 bases, and 12 bases separated the two germline ends. The CDR3 contains 12 residues. Germline CDR1 and CDR2: MDHEN and SYDVKM. CDR3 sequence reads: CASSLFRGLEFF. The CDR3 DNA follows: TGTGCCAGCAGTTTATTTAGGGGTTTGGAGTTCTTC.

The J gene is TRBJ1-1, the V gene TRBV5-6; D possibly corresponds to TRBD1 (5 bases). This CDR3 comprises 15 residues. V lost 0 bases, J lost 1 base, and 10 bases lay in between. The germline V gene encodes CDR1 SGHDT and CDR2 YYEEEE. CDR3 loop: CASSLGAGRNTEAFF. In DNA form, the CDR3 reads TGTGCCAGCAGCTTGGGTGCAGGGCGGAACACTGAAGCTTTCTTT.

CDR3 nucleotides: TGCAGCGCCTCCCCCGGCAGGGGGCTTCCCTACGAGCAGTACTTC. Protein product: CSASPGRGLPYEQYF. J is TRBJ2-7 and V is TRBV29-1, with 8 positions matching TRBD1. CDR1 is SQVTM, CDR2 ANQGSEA, per germline. CDR3 size: 15 residues. Trimming cost V 7 bases and J 2 bases; bases outside gene matches: 13.

This clone showed up just a few times. The chain employs TRBV30 and TRBJ1-4, with 12 bases lining up with TRBD1. The CDR3 sequence is 19 residues long. Germline V CDR1 and CDR2: GTSNPN, SVGIG (reference sequence). V was clipped by 3 bases and J by 5 bases; unmatched bases: 16. CDR3 region: CAWRERTGTGGGRNEKLFF. The CDR3 DNA reads TGTGCCTGGAGAGAACGGACCGGGACAGGGGGCGGCCGAAATGAAAAACTGTTTTTT.

This clone was recorded once. This chain joins TRBV19 and TRBJ1-5; the match to TRBD1 covers 10 bases. In germline, CDR1 is LNHDA, CDR2 SQIVND (reference sequence). Germline trimming cut 3 bases from V and 7 bases from J; bases unmatched to any gene: 6. CDR3 length: 15 residues. The chain's CDR3 is CASSIPGTGVQPQHF. The CDR3 DNA reads as TGTGCCAGTAGTATCCCCGGGACAGGGGTGCAGCCCCAGCATTTT.

The chain links TRBV7-2 to TRBJ1-1, with D unclear. Germline V lookup: CDR1 SGHTA, CDR2 FQGNSA. Trimming stripped 0 bases from V and 5 bases from J, with 16 bases between. This CDR3 region has 16 residues. The CDR3 DNA sequence: TGTGCCAGCAGCTTAGCCCTAAGTACATTGCGGACTGAAGCTTTCTTT. The encoded protein is CASSLALSTLRTEAFF.

The chain's CDR3 is CASSLAGQGARDNSPLHF. In nucleotides, the CDR3 is TGCGCCAGCAGCTTGGCCGGACAGGGGGCGCGGGATAATTCACCCCTCCACTTT. The chain joins TRBV5-1 to TRBJ1-6; 11 bases align to TRBD1. The length of the CDR3 is 18 residues. Per germline, CDR1 SGHRS and CDR2 YFSETQ. V lost 0 bases and J lost 5; bases outside the gene matches: 7.

V is TRBV29-1 and J is TRBJ2-7; 7 bases match TRBD1. The V gene's germline CDR1 is SQVTM and CDR2 ANQGSEA. With 5 bases clipped from V and 3 bases from J, the junction kept 4 bases outside the gene matches. CDR3 length equals 12 residues. The CDR3 loop is CSVSGTDYEQYF. The CDR3 DNA follows: TGCAGCGTTTCCGGGACAGACTACGAGCAGTACTTC.